This T cell receptor (beta chain) appears in the sequencing data of a study of cytomegalovirus exposure and HLA in healthy donors. General study results and limits: The study put 150 to 200 TCR beta chains on its list as cytomegalovirus-associated.

Clones were sequenced by immunoSEQ multiplex PCR, and TCRdb holds only the in-frame ones, with some missing. Of about 110,000 clones in the sample, about 88% are singletons; the top ten hold 2% to 2.5%. Note on this clone: What it recognizes is unknown.

This receptor was obtained from a woman aged 18 to 35 in good health and CMV-seronegative. Sequenced: PBMCs.

CDR3 nucleotides: TGCAGCGTTGAAGATCAGGGGGTCTACGAGCAGTACTTC. Its translation: CSVEDQGVYEQYF. The chain carries TRBV29-1 and TRBJ2-7; 7 bases are shared with TRBD1. Losses at the gene ends were 0 bases for V and 3 bases for J; bases not matched to a gene: 2. The CDR3 consists of 13 residues. CDR1 and CDR2 (germline): SQVTM, ANQGSEA.